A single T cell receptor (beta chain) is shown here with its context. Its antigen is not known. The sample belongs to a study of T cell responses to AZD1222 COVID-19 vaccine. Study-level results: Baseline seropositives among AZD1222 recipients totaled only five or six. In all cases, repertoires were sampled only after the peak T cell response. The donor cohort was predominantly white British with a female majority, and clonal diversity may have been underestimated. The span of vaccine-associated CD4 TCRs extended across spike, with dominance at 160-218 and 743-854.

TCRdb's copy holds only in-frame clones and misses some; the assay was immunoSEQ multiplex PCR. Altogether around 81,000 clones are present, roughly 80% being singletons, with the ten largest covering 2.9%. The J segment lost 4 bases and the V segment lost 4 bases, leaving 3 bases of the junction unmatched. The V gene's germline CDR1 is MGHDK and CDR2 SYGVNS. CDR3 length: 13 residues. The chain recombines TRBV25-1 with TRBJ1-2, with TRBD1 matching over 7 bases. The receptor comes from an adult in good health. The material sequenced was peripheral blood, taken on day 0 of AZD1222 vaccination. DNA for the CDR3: TGTGCCAGCAGTGGGGGACAGATCTATGGCTACACCTTC. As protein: CASSGGQIYGYTF.